The next 6 T cell receptor beta chains were all read from a single sample in a study of human thymus T cells (dated by TCRdb to 2019 to 2021). Library construction relied on the immunoSEQ multiplex PCR assay. TCRdb obtained this table from immuneACCESS and retained in-frame rearrangements with V and J assigned. These tables miss some clones; where compared with another copy, unresolved V genes account for less than half of the shortfall, and the remainder is unexplained. The sample table lists 55,000 to 85,000 clones, 95% of them with a count of one. Under 0.04% of the sample is taken by the ten largest. Thymus tissue was obtained as surgical resects removed during corrective cardiac surgery. Sample: thymus tissue. Receptors were obtained from a girl under three years old with a congenital heart defect but otherwise immunologically healthy.

V and J are TRBV4-1 and TRBJ2-7, with TRBD1 identical over 10 bases. Germline CDR1 is MGHRA and CDR2 is YSYEKL. The ends lost 3 bases at V and 1 base at J; junction bases unmatched: 6. The CDR3 loop spans 16 amino acids. The CDR3 protein is CASSHTDRGVSYEQYF. CDR3 DNA: TGCGCCAGCAGCCACACGGACAGGGGGGTTTCCTACGAGCAGTACTTC.

The chain recombines TRBV11-2 with TRBJ2-7; 9 bases are shared with TRBD2. The CDR3 loop spans 18 amino acids. J was trimmed by 0 bases and V by 1 base; bases with no gene match: 10. Germline V CDR1 and CDR2: SGHAT, FQNNGV. The CDR3 is CASSLAPRGSGSSYEQYF. The CDR3 region has the DNA TGTGCCAGCAGCTTAGCCCCTCGGGGTAGCGGGAGCTCCTACGAGCAGTACTTC.

The chain employs TRBV6-1 and TRBJ1-1; D is uncertain. Trimming took off 1 base at V and 2 bases at J, with 5 bases between the two ends. The CDR3 runs 13 residues. The germline V gene encodes CDR1 MNHNS and CDR2 SASEGT. The CDR3 sequence is CASSEGINTEAFF. The CDR3 DNA is TGTGCCAGCAGTGAAGGGATTAACACTGAAGCTTTCTTT.

The V gene is TRBV6-1, the J gene TRBJ1-2; 8 bases are a match to TRBD1. The CDR3 spans 14 residues. Looked up from germline, CDR1 is MNHNS and CDR2 is SASEGT. The junction had 8 bases not matched to a gene; V was cut back by 3 bases and J by 8 bases. The CDR3 loop reads CASSEGQALEGYTF. For the CDR3, the DNA is TGTGCCAGCAGTGAGGGACAGGCTCTGGAAGGCTACACCTTC.

The chain recombines TRBV9 with TRBJ2-1, with a possible D match to TRBD2 (9 bases). Germline assignment: CDR1 SGDLS and CDR2 YYNGEE. The CDR3 consists of 19 residues. V was trimmed by 0 bases and J by 5 bases, leaving 24 bases between them. CDR3 coding DNA: TGTGCCAGCAGCGTAGCGGACAGGGTCGGACTAGCGACCAACAATGAGCAGTTCTTC. This sequence encodes CASSVADRVGLATNNEQFF.

The genes are TRBV10-3 and TRBJ1-4, with 10 positions matching TRBD1. V lost 5 bases and J lost 8; bases outside the gene matches: 5. Germline-derived CDR1 and CDR2 are ENHRY and SYGVKD. CDR3 size: 14 residues. CDR3 sequence: CAISPGTGDEKLFF. The CDR3 region has the DNA TGTGCCATCAGTCCCGGGACAGGGGACGAAAAACTGTTTTTT.